The 20 T cell receptor beta chains reported below all come from one sample, sequenced in a study of blood T cell repertoires in COVID-19 (dated by TCRdb to 2020 to 2022). Library preparation used the immunoSEQ multiplex PCR assay. Here the immuneACCESS table is served through TCRdb, limited to in-frame sequences with V and J called. Missing clones are a known gap in these copies; in checked studies unresolved V genes cover under half, and the rest lacks a known reason. This sample gives some 280,000 clones in total; roughly 90% of them show up just once. The ten top clones hold 0.85% to 1% of the sample. Sequenced material: peripheral blood. Every receptor here comes from a woman in her thirties or forties who had recovered from COVID-19.

The chain recombines TRBV6-5 with TRBJ2-3; maybe TRBD1 (6 bases). V lost 4 bases and J 0 bases, leaving 14 bases between the germline ends. The CDR3 totals 16 residues. CDR1 is MNHEY, CDR2 SVGAGI, per germline. The CDR3 is CASSSSGQISTDTQYF. CDR3 coding DNA: TGTGCCAGCAGTTCGTCGGGACAAATAAGCACAGATACGCAGTATTTT.

This clone appeared a single time. This chain links TRBV9 with TRBJ2-5, with 10 bases matching TRBD2. The CDR3 extends over 17 amino acids. Per germline, CDR1 SGDLS and CDR2 YYNGEE. V lost 0 bases and J lost 5; bases outside the gene matches: 10. Here the CDR3 DNA reads TGTGCCAGCAGCGTAGAGGGTAGCGGGAGGTACGGGGAGACCCAGTACTTC. Amino acid sequence: CASSVEGSGRYGETQYF.

The CDR3 loop is CSVNDGYRGADTQYF. DNA of the CDR3: TGCAGCGTTAACGACGGGTATCGAGGAGCAGATACGCAGTATTTT. The rearrangement joins TRBV29-1 to TRBJ2-3; D not resolved. The V end was cut by 5 bases, the J end by 4 bases, with 19 bases between. Germline CDR1 reads SQVTM; CDR2 reads ANQGSEA. This CDR3 contains 15 residues.

The chain carries TRBV2 and TRBJ2-5, with 7 positions matching TRBD1. Germline values: CDR1 SNHLY, CDR2 FYNNEI. CDR3 length: 11 residues. J was trimmed by 6 bases and V by 8 bases; bases with no gene match: 3. The chain's CDR3 is CASYRGQTQYF. CDR3 sequence (DNA): TGTGCCAGCTACAGGGGACAGACCCAGTACTTC.

The chain is built from TRBV30 and TRBJ1-4, with D uncertain. V shed 1 base and J shed 8 bases, with 8 bases lying between them. There are 12 residues in the CDR3. From germline, CDR1 is GTSNPN and CDR2 SVGIG (reference sequence). The CDR3 DNA is TGTGCCTGGAGTGCGGGGAGCGAAAAACTGTTTTTT. This translates into CAWSAGSEKLFF.

The genes are TRBV5-1 and TRBJ2-5; TRBD2 matches at 8 bases. CDR3 length: 16 amino acids. Germline V CDR1 and CDR2: SGHRS, YFSETQ. V lost 4 bases, J lost 5 bases, and 13 bases stayed unmatched. CDR3: CASSASPRAGVETQYF. The CDR3 DNA is TGCGCCAGCAGCGCCTCCCCAAGAGCGGGAGTTGAGACCCAGTACTTC. Based on the CDR3 plus reference TRBV5-1 and TRBJ2-5, the full variable domain is KAGVTQTPRYLIKTRGQQVTLSCSPISGHRSVSWYQQTPGQGLQFLFEYFSETQRNKGNFPGRFSGRQFSNSRSEMNVSTLELGDSALYLCASSASPRAGVETQYFGPGTRLLVL.

The V call is TRBV30, the J call TRBJ2-3; D is unresolved. Deletions cut 0 bases from V and 1 base from J, with 8 bases between. Germline-derived CDR1 and CDR2 are GTSNPN and SVGIG (reference sequence). The CDR3 spans 14 residues. CDR3 DNA: TGTGCCTGGAGTGTAAGATCGGGCACAGATACGCAGTATTTT. It codes for CAWSVRSGTDTQYF.

The rearrangement uses TRBV4-1 and TRBJ2-7; TRBD2 is a possible D gene (6 bases). Looked up from germline, CDR1 is MGHRA and CDR2 is YSYEKL. The V end lost 3 bases, the J end lost 6 bases, and 12 bases lay between the germline ends. The CDR3 length is 13 residues. CDR3 protein: CASSHLRGLEQYF. The CDR3 DNA reads as TGCGCCAGCAGCCATTTACGGGGACTCGAGCAGTACTTC.

The chain is built from TRBV3-1 (or the pseudogene TRBV3-2) and TRBJ2-2; 7 nucleotides agree with TRBD1. Unmatched junction bases numbered 8, after V lost 2 bases and J lost 5 bases. The CDR3 runs 16 residues. CDR1 and CDR2 (germline): LGHDT, YNNKEL (reference sequence). In nucleotides, the CDR3 is TGTGCCAGCAGCCAAACGACCCCGACAGGGACCGGGGAGCTGTTTTTT. This translates into CASSQTTPTGTGELFF.

The CDR3 nucleotides read TGTGCCAGTAGTACGTCCGGGACAGGGAATCCCTACGAGCAGTACTTC. As protein: CASSTSGTGNPYEQYF. J is TRBJ2-7 and V is TRBV19; 9 nucleotides agree with TRBD1. The CDR3 spans 16 residues. Germline V gives CDR1 LNHDA, CDR2 SQIVND (reference sequence). The V gene end was trimmed by 4 bases and the J gene end by 2 bases; junction bases not matched to a gene: 9.

The chain joins TRBV4-1 to TRBJ2-4, with D maybe TRBD2 (5 bases). V lost 1 base to trimming and J lost 0 bases, with 13 bases between them. The CDR3 is 17 residues long. The germline gives CDR1 MGHRA, CDR2 YSYEKL. CDR3 nucleotides: TGCGCCAGCAGCCAAGGTCGGGGAGAAATAGCCAAAAACATTCAGTACTTC. Encoded protein: CASSQGRGEIAKNIQYF.

This chain connects TRBV6-5 to TRBJ2-7; D is perhaps TRBD2 (6 bases). Germline V gene lookup returns CDR1 MNHEY and CDR2 SVGAGI. The germline V and J ends were trimmed by 7 bases and 0 bases, with 16 bases remaining between them. CDR3 length: 15 residues. CDR3 sequence: CASNFVADPSYEQYF. CDR3 coding DNA: TGTGCCAGCAACTTTGTAGCGGACCCCTCCTACGAGCAGTACTTC.

Regarding this clone: Other nucleotide sequences from this sample produce the same CDR3. The chain carries TRBV5-6 and TRBJ2-5, with a weak D call TRBD1 (5 bases). This CDR3 spans 13 amino acids. Germline CDR1 is SGHDT and CDR2 is YYEEEE. V was shortened by 0 bases and J by 2 bases, with 5 bases between the two germline ends. The CDR3 is CASSLGQQETQYF. CDR3 in DNA: TGTGCCAGCAGCTTGGGACAGCAAGAGACCCAGTACTTC.

This chain uses TRBV12-3 or TRBV12-4 with TRBJ2-4; 7 bases agree with TRBD2. The CDR3 extends over 13 amino acids. Unmatched junction bases numbered 2, after V lost 3 bases and J lost 6 bases. The CDR3 DNA is TGTGCCAGCAGTTTTGGGGGGGGAAACATTCAGTACTTC. This encodes CASSFGGGNIQYF.

The chain joins TRBV18 to TRBJ1-2; D perhaps matches TRBD1 (6 bases). Deletions cut 3 bases from V and 8 bases from J, with 16 bases between. In germline, CDR1 is KGHSH, CDR2 LQKENI. The CDR3 runs to 14 residues. CDR3 DNA: TGTGCCAGCTCACCCGAACTACAGGGCCAAGGCTACACCTTC. It specifies CASSPELQGQGYTF.

This clone has a single count. The chain has TRBV7-6 and TRBJ2-5; a possible D gene is TRBD1 (6 bases). Trimming removed 1 base from V and 3 bases from J, with 6 bases in between. The germline CDR1 and CDR2 sequences are SGHVS and FNYEAQ. The CDR3 is 13 residues long. Written as DNA, the CDR3 is TGTGCCAGCAGCTTAGGGACAGAAGAGACCCAGTACTTC. Its translation is CASSLGTEETQYF. The complete variable domain, with remaining parts taken from reference TRBV7-6 and TRBJ2-5, reads GAGVSQSPRYKVTKRGQDVALRCDPISGHVSLYWYRQALGQGPEFLTYFNYEAQQDKSGLPNDRFSAERPEGSISTLTIQRTEQRDSAMYRCASSLGTEETQYFGPGTRLLVL.

The CDR3 protein is CASSPEQGPTYEQYF. DNA of the CDR3: TGTGCCAGCAGCCCAGAACAGGGGCCCACCTACGAGCAGTACTTC. The chain joins TRBV11-3 to TRBJ2-7; TRBD1 matches at 7 bases. The junction had 9 bases not matched to a gene; V was cut back by 5 bases and J by 2 bases. From germline, CDR1 is SGHNT and CDR2 YENEEA. The CDR3 consists of 15 residues.

This chain links TRBV30 with TRBJ2-7; 10 nucleotides match TRBD2. The CDR3 is 16 residues long. Germline values: CDR1 GTSNPN, CDR2 SVGIG (reference sequence). The trim removed 1 base at V and 2 bases at J, leaving 8 bases unmatched. The CDR3 DNA follows: TGTGCCTGGAGTGGAACGAGCGGGAGGGGAGCCTACGAGCAGTACTTC. Protein product: CAWSGTSGRGAYEQYF.

V is TRBV4-1 and J is TRBJ2-3; D ambiguous. The CDR3 runs to 17 residues. The germline CDR1 and CDR2 sequences are MGHRA and YSYEKL. V was pared by 4 bases and J by 2 bases, with 19 bases between. CDR3 amino acids: CASSLTPEAYATDTQYF. The CDR3 nucleotides are TGCGCCAGCAGCCTCACTCCTGAGGCCTACGCCACAGATACGCAGTATTTT.

This chain connects TRBV9 to TRBJ2-1; 7 positions agree with TRBD2. The V and J ends lost 0 bases and 7 bases, in that order; junction bases with no gene match: 10. This CDR3 spans 16 amino acids. Germline values: CDR1 SGDLS, CDR2 YYNGEE. The CDR3 nucleotides read TGTGCCAGCAGCGTAGAGAGGACTAGAAGCGGGAATGAGCAGTTCTTC. This encodes CASSVERTRSGNEQFF. The full variable domain, rest sourced from reference TRBV9 and TRBJ2-1, is DSGVTQTPKHLITATGQRVTLRCSPRSGDLSVYWYQQSLDQGLQFLIQYYNGEERAKGNILERFSAQQFPDLHSELNLSSLELGDSALYFCASSVERTRSGNEQFFGPGTRLTVL.